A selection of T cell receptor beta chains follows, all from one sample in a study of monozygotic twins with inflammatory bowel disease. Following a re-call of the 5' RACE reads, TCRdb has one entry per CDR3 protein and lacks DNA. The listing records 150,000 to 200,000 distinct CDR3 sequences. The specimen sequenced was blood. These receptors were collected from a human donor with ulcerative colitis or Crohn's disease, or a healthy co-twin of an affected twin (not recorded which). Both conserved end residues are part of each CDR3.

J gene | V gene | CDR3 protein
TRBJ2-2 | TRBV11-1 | CASSPRSLWGGLGGELFF
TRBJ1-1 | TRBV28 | CASQENTEAFF
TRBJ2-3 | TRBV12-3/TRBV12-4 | CASSFYWKGTDTQYF
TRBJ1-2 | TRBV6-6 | CASRFSGGEGGYTF
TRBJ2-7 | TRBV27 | CASSLGLAGTNEQYF
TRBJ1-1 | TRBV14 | CASSQATLAFTEAFF
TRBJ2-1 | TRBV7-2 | CASSSETFPYNEQFF
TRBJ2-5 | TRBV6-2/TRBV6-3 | CASSYSPSAVIAGVGETQYF
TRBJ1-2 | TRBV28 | CASSLVRVLYGYTF
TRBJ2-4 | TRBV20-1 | CSASPGTSGGALGIQYF
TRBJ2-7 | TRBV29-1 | CSVARDRDHEQYF
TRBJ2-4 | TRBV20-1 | CSASEDRGLQYF
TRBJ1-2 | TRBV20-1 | CSARKGDSGYTF
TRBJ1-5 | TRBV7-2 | CASSLDGDRYQPQHF
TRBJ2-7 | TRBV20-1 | CSASFGGQQYF
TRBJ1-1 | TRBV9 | CASSVNTNTEAFF
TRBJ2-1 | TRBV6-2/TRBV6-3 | CASSPGLASTSYNEQFF
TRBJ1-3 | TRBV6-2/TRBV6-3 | CASSYVGVGNTIYF
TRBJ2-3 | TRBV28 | CASTSSAYTQYF
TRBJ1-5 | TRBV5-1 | CASSLPGTGKKNQPQHF
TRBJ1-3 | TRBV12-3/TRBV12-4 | CASSIRGNGNTIYF
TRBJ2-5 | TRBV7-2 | CASSLRTSGETQYF
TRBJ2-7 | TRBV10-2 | CASRAGTGGYEQYF
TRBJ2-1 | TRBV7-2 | CASSISGIRNEQFF
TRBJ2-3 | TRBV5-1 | CASSLGRLADSADTQYF
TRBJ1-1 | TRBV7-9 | CASSSTGVGAFF
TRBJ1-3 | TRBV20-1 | CSAGGTPGNTIYF
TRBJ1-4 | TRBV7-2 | CASSSQGAGGEKLFF
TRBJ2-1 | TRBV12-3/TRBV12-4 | CASSLDTSLGAGQFF
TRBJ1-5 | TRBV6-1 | CASSNRQGNQPQHF
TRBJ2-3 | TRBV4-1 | CASSQGSGRLVYF
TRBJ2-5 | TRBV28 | CASSLQLGPRTGLETQYF
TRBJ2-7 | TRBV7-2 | CASSLGLAGSSYEQYF
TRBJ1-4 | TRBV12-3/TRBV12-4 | CASRAGQGNEKLFF
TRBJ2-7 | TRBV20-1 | CSATGEPGSYEQYF
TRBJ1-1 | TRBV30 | CAWSRTGGTEAFF
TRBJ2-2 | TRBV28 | CASSFSSGATGELFF
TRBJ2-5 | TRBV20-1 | CSASIQGAPETQYF
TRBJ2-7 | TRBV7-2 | CASRAGGPIGEQYF
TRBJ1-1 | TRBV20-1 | CHGGQGGGHNTEAFF
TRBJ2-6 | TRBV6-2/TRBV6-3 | CASSRSGGAGANVLTF
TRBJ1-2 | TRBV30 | CAWDRGERVYGYTF
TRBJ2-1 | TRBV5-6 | CASSPLPSGSDNEQFF
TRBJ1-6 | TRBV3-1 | CASSQGGTVSSYNSPLHF
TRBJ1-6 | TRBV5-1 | CASSLEGSYNSPLHF
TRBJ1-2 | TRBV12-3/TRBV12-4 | CASSPTQGWWNGYTF